The sequence of this T cell receptor (beta chain) was determined in a study of blood T cell repertoires in COVID-19. Study details: Acute-phase and convalescent COVID-19 samples originated in the United States, Italy and Spain. Nucleic acid was either cDNA or gDNA, and it came from T cells, B-cell-depleted T cells, or PBMCs.

Per the study methods: It was from reference gene primer amplification that nucleated cell counts were estimated. Some clones are missing from TCRdb's copy, which holds only in-frame ones; the method was immunoSEQ multiplex PCR. V and J calls and clone size are as listed in that table; D and trimming were resolved from the DNA. Here the sample spans fewer than 200,000 clones, around 85% being singletons. The sequenced material came from peripheral blood. This sequence originates from a man in his sixties who had recovered from COVID-19.

CDR3 protein: CASSFLSSGSYEQYF. In DNA, the CDR3 is TGTGCCAGCAGCTTTCTGTCTAGCGGGTCCTACGAGCAGTACTTC. This chain joins TRBV7-2 and TRBJ2-7; 8 bases are a match to TRBD2. CDR3 length equals 15 residues. CDR1 is SGHTA and CDR2 is FQGNSA in the germline V gene. The J segment lost 1 base and the V segment lost 3 bases, leaving 5 bases of the junction unmatched.